A single T cell receptor beta chain is shown here with its context. Its specificity is unknown. This entry is derived from a study of T cell responses to AZD1222 COVID-19 vaccine. Study-level background: The study pooled second doses at about 4 or about 12 weeks. Whole-study findings and limits: The span of vaccine-associated CD4 TCRs extended across spike, with dominance at 160-218 and 743-854. Spike-specific TCR breadth and depth both grew after two AZD1222 doses. Donors were mostly white British, more females; clonal diversity possibly underestimated.

The assay was immunoSEQ multiplex PCR, and TCRdb's table has in-frame clones only and misses some. This table holds roughly 96,000 clones, 89% found once. Germline loops: CDR1 MDHEN, CDR2 SYDVKM. The CDR3 length is 16 residues. V trimming: 4 bases; J trimming: 2 bases; junction bases outside the gene matches: 7. The origin of this receptor is an adult in good health. Sequencing was performed on peripheral blood, taken on day 0 of AZD1222 vaccination. The V and J genes are TRBV28 and TRBJ2-1; 8 bases agree with TRBD1. The CDR3 spells CASSYQPGQAYNEQFF. The CDR3 nucleotides read TGTGCCAGCAGTTACCAACCGGGACAGGCCTACAATGAGCAGTTCTTC. The entire variable domain, with the rest obtained from reference TRBV28 and TRBJ2-1, is as follows: DVKVTQSSRYLVKRTGEKVFLECVQDMDHENMFWYRQDPGLGLRLIYFSYDVKMKEKGDIPEGYSVSREKKERFSLILESASTNQTSMYLCASSYQPGQAYNEQFFGPGTRLTVL.